This TCR beta chain is from a study of tumor-infiltrating lymphocytes in localized non-small cell lung cancer. Study as a whole: Several tumor histologies, both smoking statuses, and some post-neoadjuvant chemotherapy samples were included. General study findings and limits: IM1 and IM2 tumors showed no difference in T-cell fraction. Not all patients were TCR sequenced, owing to tissue quantity.

Assay: immunoSEQ multiplex PCR; the TCRdb copy retains only in-frame clones and omits some. The data show about 12,000 clones, 65% to 90% seen once. CDR1 and CDR2 (germline): MNHEY, SVGAGI. The CDR3 sequence is 11 residues long. V lost 9 bases, J lost 7 bases, and 12 bases lay in between. About this clone: Antigen specificity is unknown.

The sample taken for sequencing was lung tumor tissue. The receptor was derived from a human donor with non-small cell lung cancer. This chain connects TRBV6-5 to TRBJ1-2; D perhaps matches TRBD1 (5 bases). CDR3: CASRDPVGYTF. The CDR3 DNA reads TGTGCCAGTAGGGACCCCGTTGGCTACACCTTC.